This TCR beta chain stems from a study of OX40 agonist ivuxolimab in advanced cancers. Repertoires were generated with immunoSEQ multiplex PCR, while TCRdb's copy carries only in-frame clones and drops some. Found here are 60,000 to 75,000 clones, 80% to 90% of them singletons; the top ten hold under 3%. The CDR3 has 15 amino acids. The junction had 9 bases not matched to a gene; V was cut back by 5 bases and J by 7 bases. The V gene's germline CDR1 is SNHLY and CDR2 FYNNEI. The receptor was derived from an adult with an advanced solid tumor such as melanoma, head and neck, liver or kidney cancer. The input for sequencing was CD4+ or CD8+ T cells sorted from blood, taken in a trial of the OX40 agonist ivuxolimab. This chain joins TRBV2 and TRBJ2-7, with 12 bases fitting TRBD1. CDR3 DNA: TGTGCCAGCAGTTCCTCCGGGACAGGGGGCCGAGAGCAGTACTTC. It encodes CASSSSGTGGREQYF.